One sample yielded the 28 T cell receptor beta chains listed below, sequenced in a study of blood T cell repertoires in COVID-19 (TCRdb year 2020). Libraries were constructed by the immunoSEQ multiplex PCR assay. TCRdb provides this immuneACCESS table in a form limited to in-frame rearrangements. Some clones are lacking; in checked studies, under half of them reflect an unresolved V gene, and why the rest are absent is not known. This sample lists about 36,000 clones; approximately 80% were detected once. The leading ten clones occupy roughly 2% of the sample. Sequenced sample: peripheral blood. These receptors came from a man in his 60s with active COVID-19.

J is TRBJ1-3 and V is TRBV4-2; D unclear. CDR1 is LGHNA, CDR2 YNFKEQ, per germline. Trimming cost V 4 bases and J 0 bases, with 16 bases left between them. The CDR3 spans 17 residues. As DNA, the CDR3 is TGTGCCAGCAGCCCCGAAGGTGGAGTTTTCTCTGGAAACACCATATATTTT. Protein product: CASSPEGGVFSGNTIYF.

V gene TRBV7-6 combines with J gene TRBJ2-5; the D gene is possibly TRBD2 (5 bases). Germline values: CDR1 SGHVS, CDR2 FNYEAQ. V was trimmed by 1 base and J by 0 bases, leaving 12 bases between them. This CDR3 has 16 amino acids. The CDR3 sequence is CASSLGGKRYQETQYF. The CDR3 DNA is TGTGCCAGCAGCTTAGGAGGGAAGAGGTACCAAGAGACCCAGTACTTC.

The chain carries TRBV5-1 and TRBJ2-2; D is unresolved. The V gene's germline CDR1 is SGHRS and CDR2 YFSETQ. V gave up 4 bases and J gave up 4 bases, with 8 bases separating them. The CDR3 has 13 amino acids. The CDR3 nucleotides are TGCGCCAGCAGCCCTTCAGGCACCGGGGAGCTGTTTTTT. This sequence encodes CASSPSGTGELFF.

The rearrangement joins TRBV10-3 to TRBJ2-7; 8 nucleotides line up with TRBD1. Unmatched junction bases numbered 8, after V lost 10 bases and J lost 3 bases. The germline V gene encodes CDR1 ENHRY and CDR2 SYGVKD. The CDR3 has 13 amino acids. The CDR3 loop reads CATSGTGYYEQYF. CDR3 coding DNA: TGTGCCACCTCGGGGACAGGCTACTACGAGCAGTACTTC.

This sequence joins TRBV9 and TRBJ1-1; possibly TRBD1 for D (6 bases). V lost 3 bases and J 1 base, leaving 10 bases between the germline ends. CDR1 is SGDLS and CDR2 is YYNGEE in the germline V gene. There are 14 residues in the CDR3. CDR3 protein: CASSALGGNTEAFF. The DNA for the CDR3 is TGTGCCAGCAGCGCCCTAGGGGGGAACACTGAAGCTTTCTTT.

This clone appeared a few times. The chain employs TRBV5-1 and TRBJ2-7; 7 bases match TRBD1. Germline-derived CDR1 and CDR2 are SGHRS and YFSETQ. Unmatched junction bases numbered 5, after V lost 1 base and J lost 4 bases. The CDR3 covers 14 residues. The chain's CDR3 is CASSLKQGPYEQYF. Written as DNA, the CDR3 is TGCGCCAGCAGCTTGAAACAGGGGCCATACGAGCAGTACTTC.

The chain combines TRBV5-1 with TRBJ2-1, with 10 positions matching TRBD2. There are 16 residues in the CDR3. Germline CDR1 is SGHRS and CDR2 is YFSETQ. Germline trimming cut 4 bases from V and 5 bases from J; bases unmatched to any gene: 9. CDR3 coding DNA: TGCGCCAGCAGCCCTTTACTAGCGGGGACTAACAATGAGCAGTTCTTC. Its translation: CASSPLLAGTNNEQFF.

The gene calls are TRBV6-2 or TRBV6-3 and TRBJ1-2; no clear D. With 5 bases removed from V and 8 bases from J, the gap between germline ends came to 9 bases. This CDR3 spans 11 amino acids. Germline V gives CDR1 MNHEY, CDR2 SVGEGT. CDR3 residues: CASSNSGGYTF. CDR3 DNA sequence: TGTGCCAGCAGTAACAGTGGCGGCTACACCTTC.

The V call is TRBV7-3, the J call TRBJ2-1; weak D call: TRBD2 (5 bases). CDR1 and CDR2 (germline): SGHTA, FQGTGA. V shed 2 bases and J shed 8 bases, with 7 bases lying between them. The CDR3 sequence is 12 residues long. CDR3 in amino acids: CASSLGLHEQFF. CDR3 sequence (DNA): TGTGCCAGCAGCTTAGGACTCCATGAGCAGTTCTTC.

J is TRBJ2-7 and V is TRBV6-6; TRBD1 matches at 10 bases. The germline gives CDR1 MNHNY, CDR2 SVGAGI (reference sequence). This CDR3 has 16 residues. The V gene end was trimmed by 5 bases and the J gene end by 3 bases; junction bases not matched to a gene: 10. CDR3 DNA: TGTGCCAGCAGTCCCCGGGGACAGGGGAAACTCTACGAGCAGTACTTC. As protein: CASSPRGQGKLYEQYF.

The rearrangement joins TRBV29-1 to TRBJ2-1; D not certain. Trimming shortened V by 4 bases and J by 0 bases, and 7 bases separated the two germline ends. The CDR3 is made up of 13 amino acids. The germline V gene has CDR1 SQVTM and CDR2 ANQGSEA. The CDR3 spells CSVVPNSYNEQFF. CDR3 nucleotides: TGCAGCGTTGTACCTAACTCCTACAATGAGCAGTTCTTC.

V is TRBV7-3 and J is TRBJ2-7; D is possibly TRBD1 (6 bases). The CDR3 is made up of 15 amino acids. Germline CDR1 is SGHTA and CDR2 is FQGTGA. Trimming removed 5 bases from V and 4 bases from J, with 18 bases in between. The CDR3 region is CASSRSVGAHYEQYF. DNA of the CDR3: TGTGCCAGCAGCCGTTCGGTGGGGGCGCATTACGAGCAGTACTTC.

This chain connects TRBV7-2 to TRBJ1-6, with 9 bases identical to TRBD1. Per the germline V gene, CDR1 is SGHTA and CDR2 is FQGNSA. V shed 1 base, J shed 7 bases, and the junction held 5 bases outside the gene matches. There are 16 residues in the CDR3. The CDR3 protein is CASSLDWDRVNSPLHF. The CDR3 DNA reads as TGTGCCAGCAGCTTAGATTGGGACAGGGTCAATTCACCCCTCCACTTT.

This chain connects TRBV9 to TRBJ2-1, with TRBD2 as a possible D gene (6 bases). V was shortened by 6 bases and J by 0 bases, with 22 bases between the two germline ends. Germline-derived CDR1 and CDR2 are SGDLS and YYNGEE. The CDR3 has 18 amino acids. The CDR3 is CASNGGTSFLSSYNEQFF. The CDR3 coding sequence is TGTGCCAGCAACGGAGGGACCTCTTTTCTTTCCTCCTACAATGAGCAGTTCTTC.

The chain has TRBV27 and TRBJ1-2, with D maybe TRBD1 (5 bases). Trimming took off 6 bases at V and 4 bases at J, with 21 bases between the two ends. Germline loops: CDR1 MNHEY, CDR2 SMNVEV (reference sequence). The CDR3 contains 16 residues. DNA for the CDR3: TGTGCCAGCAGCCCGGAGACACTCGATAGGGGCTATGGCTACACCTTC. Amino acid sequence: CASSPETLDRGYGYTF.

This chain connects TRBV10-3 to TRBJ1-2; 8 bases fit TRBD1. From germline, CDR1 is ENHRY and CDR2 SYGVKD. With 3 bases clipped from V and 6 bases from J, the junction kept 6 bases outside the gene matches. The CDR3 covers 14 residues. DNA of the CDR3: TGTGCCATCAGTGATGACAGGGGTATTGATGGCTACACCTTC. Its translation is CAISDDRGIDGYTF.

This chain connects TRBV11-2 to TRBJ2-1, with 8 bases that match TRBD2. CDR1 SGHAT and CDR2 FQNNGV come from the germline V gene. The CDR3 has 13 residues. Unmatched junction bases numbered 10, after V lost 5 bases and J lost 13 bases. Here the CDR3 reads CASSRSGLDNQFF. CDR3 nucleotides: TGTGCCAGCAGCAGATCGGGACTAGATAACCAGTTCTTC.

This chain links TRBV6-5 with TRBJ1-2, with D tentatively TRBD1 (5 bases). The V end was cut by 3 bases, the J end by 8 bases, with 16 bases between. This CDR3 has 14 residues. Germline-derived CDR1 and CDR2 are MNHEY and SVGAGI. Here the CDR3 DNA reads TGTGCCAGCAGTTATAGGGGCTGGAGTGAGGGCTACACCTTC. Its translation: CASSYRGWSEGYTF.

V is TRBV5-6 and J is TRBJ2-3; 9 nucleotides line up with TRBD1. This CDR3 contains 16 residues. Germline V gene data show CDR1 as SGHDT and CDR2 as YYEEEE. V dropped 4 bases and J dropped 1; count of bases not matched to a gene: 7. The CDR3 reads CASSRPGQGGTDTQYF. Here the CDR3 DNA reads TGTGCCAGCAGCCGGCCGGGACAGGGTGGCACAGATACGCAGTATTTT.

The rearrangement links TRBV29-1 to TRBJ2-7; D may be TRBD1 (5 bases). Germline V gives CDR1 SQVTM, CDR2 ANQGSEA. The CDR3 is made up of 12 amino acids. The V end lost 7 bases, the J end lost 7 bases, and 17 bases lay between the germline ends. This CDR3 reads CSAEDMVGEQYF. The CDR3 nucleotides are TGCAGCGCTGAGGACATGGTAGGGGAGCAGTACTTC.

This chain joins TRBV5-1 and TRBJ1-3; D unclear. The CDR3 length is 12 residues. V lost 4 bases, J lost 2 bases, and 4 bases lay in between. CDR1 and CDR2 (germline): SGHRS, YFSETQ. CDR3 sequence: CASSDTGNTIYF. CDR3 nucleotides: TGCGCCAGCAGCGACACTGGAAACACCATATATTTT.

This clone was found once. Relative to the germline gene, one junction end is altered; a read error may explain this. The CDR3 loop reads CASSEGAGGGYEQYF. In DNA form, the CDR3 reads TGTGCCAGCAGCGAAGGGGCAGGGGGCGGGTACGAGCAGTACTTC. The genes are TRBV6-1 and TRBJ2-7, with 8 positions matching TRBD1. There are 15 residues in the CDR3. In germline, CDR1 is MNHNS, CDR2 SASEGT.

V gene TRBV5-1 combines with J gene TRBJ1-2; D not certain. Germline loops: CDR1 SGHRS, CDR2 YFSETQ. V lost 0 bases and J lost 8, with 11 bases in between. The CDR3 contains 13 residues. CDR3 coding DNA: TGCGCCAGCAGCTTGGAGACTCCGGGGGGCTACACCTTC. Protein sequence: CASSLETPGGYTF.

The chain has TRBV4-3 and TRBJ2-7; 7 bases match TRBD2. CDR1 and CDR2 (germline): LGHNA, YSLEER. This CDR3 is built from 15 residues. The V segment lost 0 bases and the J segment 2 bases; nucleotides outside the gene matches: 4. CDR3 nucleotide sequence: TGCGCCAGCAGCCAAGAAAACGCGGGAGCCTACGAGCAGTACTTC. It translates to CASSQENAGAYEQYF.

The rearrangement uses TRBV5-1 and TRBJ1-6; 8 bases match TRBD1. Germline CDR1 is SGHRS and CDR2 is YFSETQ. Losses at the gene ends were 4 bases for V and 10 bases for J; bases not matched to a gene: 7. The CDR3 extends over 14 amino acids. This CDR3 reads CASSRTGSQSPLHF. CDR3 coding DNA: TGCGCCAGCAGCCGGACAGGGAGTCAGTCACCCCTCCACTTT.

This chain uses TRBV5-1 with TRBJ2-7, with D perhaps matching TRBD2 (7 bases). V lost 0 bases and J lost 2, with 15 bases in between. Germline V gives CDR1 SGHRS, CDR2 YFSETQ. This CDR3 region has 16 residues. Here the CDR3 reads CASSLVAGALTYEQYF. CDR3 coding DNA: TGCGCCAGCAGCTTGGTGGCGGGGGCCTTAACCTACGAGCAGTACTTC.

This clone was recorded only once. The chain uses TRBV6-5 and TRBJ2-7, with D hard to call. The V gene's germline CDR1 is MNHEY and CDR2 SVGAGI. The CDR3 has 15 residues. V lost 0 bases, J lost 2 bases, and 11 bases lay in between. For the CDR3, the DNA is TGTGCCAGCAGTTACTCGGGCCTGACCGCCTACGAGCAGTACTTC. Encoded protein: CASSYSGLTAYEQYF.

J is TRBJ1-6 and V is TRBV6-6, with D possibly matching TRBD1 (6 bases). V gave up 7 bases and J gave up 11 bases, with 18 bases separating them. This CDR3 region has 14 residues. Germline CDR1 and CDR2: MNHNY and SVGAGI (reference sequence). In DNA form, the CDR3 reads TGTGCCAGCACCCAGGAACAGGGTACGGCACCCCTCCACTTT. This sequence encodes CASTQEQGTAPLHF.